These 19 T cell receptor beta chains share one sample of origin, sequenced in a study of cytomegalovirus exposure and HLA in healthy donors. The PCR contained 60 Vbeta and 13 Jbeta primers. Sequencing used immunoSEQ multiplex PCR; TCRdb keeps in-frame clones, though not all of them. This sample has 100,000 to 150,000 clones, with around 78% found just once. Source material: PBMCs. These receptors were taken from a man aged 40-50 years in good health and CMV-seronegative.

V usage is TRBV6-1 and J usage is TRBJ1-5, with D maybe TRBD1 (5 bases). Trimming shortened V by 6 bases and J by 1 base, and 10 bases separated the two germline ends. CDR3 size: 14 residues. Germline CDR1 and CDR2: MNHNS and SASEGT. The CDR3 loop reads CASRSGASNQPQHF. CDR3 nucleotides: TGTGCCAGCAGGAGTGGGGCAAGCAATCAGCCCCAGCATTTT.

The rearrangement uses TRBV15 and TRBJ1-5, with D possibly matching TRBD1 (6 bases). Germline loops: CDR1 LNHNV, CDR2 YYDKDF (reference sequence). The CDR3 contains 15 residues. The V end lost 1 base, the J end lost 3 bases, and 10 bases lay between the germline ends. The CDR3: CATSRGQEINQPQHF. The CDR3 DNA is TGTGCCACCAGCAGAGGACAGGAGATCAATCAGCCCCAGCATTTT.

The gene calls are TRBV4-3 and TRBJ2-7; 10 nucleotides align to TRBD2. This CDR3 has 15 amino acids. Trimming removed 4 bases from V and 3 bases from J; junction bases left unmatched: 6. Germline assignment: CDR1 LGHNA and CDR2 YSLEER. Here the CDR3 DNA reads TGCGCCAGCAGCCTCACGCTAGCGGGGGACTACGAGCAGTACTTC. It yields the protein CASSLTLAGDYEQYF.

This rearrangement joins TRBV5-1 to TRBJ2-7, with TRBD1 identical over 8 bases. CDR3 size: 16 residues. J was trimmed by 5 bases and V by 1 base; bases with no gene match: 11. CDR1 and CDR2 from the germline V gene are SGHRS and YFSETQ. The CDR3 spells CASSLFSPGGPNEQYF. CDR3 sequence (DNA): TGCGCCAGCAGCTTGTTCTCCCCAGGGGGCCCTAACGAGCAGTACTTC.

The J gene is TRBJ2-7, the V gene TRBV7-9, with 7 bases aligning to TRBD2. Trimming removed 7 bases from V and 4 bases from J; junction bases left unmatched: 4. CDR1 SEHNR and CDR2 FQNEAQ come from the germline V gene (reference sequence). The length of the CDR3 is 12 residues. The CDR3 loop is CASNFGGYEQYF. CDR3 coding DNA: TGTGCCAGCAATTTCGGGGGGTACGAGCAGTACTTC.

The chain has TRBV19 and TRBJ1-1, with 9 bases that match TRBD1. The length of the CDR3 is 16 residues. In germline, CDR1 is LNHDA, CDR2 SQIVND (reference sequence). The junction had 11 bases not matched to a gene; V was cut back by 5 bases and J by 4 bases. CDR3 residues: CASSGSWGQGITEAFF. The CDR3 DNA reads TGTGCCAGTAGTGGGAGTTGGGGACAGGGTATCACTGAAGCTTTCTTT.

The CDR3 coding sequence is TGTGCCAGCTCACCGGGACAGGGGTTGTTATCACCCCTCCACTTT. Translated, it gives CASSPGQGLLSPLHF. This rearrangement joins TRBV18 to TRBJ1-6, with 10 bases matching TRBD1. The CDR3 runs 15 residues. V lost 3 bases to trimming and J lost 10 bases; unmatched junction nucleotides: 6. Germline V lookup: CDR1 KGHSH, CDR2 LQKENI.

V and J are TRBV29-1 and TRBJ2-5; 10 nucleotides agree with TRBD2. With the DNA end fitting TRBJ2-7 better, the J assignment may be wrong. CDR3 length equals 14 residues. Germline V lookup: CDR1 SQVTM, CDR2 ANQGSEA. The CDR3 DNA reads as TGCAGCGTTGGGTTAGGGACTAGCGCCTTCGAGCAGTACTTC. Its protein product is CSVGLGTSAFEQYF.

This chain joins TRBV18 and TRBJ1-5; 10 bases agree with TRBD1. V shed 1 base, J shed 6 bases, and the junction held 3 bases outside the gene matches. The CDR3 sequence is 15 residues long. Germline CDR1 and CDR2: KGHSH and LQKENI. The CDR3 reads CASSPLGTGVQPQHF. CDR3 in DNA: TGTGCCAGCTCACCACTAGGGACAGGGGTTCAGCCCCAGCATTTT. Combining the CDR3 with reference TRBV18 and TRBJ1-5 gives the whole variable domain NAGVMQNPRHLVRRRGQEARLRCSPMKGHSHVYWYRQLPEEGLKFMVYLQKENIIDESGMPKERFSAEFPKEGPSILRIQQVVRGDSAAYFCASSPLGTGVQPQHFGDGTRLSIL.

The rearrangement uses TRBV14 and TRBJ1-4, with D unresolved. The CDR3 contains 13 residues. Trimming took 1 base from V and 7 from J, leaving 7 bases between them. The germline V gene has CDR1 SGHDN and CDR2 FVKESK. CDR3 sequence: CASSQALREKLFF. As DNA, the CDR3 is TGTGCCAGCAGCCAAGCGTTGCGTGAAAAACTGTTTTTT.

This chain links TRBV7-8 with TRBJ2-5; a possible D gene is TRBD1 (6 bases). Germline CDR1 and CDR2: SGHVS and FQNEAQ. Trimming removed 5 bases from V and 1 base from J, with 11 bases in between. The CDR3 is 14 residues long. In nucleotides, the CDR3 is TGTGCCAGCAGCACCGGGACAACCCAAGAGACCCAGTACTTC. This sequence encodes CASSTGTTQETQYF.

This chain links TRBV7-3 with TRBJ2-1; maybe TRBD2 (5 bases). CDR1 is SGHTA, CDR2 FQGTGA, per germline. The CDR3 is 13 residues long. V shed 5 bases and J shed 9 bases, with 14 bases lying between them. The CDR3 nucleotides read TGTGCCAGCAGCGTTACCCGGGATCTTGAGCAGTTCTTC. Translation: CASSVTRDLEQFF.

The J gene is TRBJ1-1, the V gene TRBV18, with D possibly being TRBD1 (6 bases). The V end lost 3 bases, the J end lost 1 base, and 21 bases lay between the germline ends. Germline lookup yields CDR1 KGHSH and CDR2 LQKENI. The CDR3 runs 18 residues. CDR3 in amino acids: CASSPGVLGAVRNTEAFF. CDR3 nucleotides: TGTGCCAGCTCACCGGGCGTCTTGGGGGCCGTACGGAACACTGAAGCTTTCTTT.

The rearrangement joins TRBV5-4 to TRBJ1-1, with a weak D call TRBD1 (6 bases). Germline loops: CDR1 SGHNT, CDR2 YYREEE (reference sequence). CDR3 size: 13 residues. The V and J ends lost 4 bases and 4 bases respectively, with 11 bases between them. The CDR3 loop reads CASSEQGATEAFF. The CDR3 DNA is TGTGCCAGCAGCGAACAGGGAGCCACTGAAGCTTTCTTT.

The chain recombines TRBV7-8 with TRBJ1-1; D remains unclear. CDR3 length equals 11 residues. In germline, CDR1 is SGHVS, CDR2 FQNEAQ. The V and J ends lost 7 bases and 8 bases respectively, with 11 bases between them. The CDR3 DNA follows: TGTGCCAGCACGGACGGGAGGGAAGCTTTCTTT. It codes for CASTDGREAFF.

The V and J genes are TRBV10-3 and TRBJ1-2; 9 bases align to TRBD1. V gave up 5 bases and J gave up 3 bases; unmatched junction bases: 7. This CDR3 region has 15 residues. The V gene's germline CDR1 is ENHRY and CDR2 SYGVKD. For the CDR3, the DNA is TGTGCCATCAGTCTCACAGGGGGCGGAGACTATGGCTACACCTTC. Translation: CAISLTGGGDYGYTF.

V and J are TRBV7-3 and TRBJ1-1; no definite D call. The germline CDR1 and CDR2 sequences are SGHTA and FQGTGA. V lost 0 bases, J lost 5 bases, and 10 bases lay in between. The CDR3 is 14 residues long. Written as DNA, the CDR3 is TGTGCCAGCAGCTTAACGGCGAGAGGGACTGAAGCTTTCTTT. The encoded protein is CASSLTARGTEAFF.

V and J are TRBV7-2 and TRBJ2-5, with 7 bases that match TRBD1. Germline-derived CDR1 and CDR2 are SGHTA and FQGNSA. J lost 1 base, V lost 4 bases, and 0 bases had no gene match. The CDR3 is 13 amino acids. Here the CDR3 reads CASSWDSQETQYF. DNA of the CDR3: TGTGCCAGCAGCTGGGACAGCCAAGAGACCCAGTACTTC.

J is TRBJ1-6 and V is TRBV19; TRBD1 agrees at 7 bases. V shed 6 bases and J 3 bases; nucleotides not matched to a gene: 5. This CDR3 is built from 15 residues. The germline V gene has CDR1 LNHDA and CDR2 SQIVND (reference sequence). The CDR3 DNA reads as TGTGCCAGTAGCGACAGGGACGGCTATAATTCACCCCTCCACTTT. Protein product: CASSDRDGYNSPLHF.